Below, one T cell receptor beta chain is given with its context. Its specificity is not known. The length of the CDR3 is 15 residues. The V segment lost 4 bases and the J segment 5 bases; nucleotides outside the gene matches: 10. Germline values: CDR1 SGHNT, CDR2 YYREEE (reference sequence). Nominal health characterized the donors when sampled, though unrecorded immune exposures were likely. The entry originates in a study of cytomegalovirus exposure and HLA in healthy donors. General study results and limits: The study listed around 150 cytomegalovirus-associated TCR beta chains. A link between a missense DCLRE1C variant and TCR beta V- and J-gene trimming emerged from a later analysis.

The PCR used 60 Vbeta and 13 Jbeta primers. TCRdb's copy holds only in-frame clones and misses some; the assay was immunoSEQ multiplex PCR. The table shows roughly 140,000 clones, with more than 65% occurring only once. Sample: PBMCs. V is TRBV5-4 and J is TRBJ2-5, with 8 bases matching TRBD1. This receptor was taken from a woman in her twenties or thirties in good health and CMV-seronegative. The DNA for the CDR3 is TGTGCCAGCAGCCCAGTTCAGGGGGCAGGGGAGACCCAGTACTTC. Its translation is CASSPVQGAGETQYF.